This is a list of T cell receptor beta chains from one sample in a study of blood T cell repertoires in COVID-19. Produced via immunoSEQ multiplex PCR; TCRdb's table is partial and in-frame only. The sample has about 260,000 clones; approximately 82% are singletons. Sequencing used peripheral blood. The receptors stem from a woman older than 75 with acute or convalescent COVID-19. Each CDR3 is given with its conserved first and last residue. A D gene is named only where the DNA matches it firmly. Clone size is not always given. Where it is, it says once, few, many or a class for expanded clones.

J gene	V gene	clone size	D gene	CDR3 DNA	CDR3 protein
TRBJ2-4	TRBV5-1	NA	NA	TGCGCCAGCAGCTTTGACATTGGCAAAAACATTCAGTACTTC	CASSFDIGKNIQYF
TRBJ2-7	TRBV7-9	NA	NA	TGTGCCAGCAGCCAGCAGGTGGAAACCTACGAGCAGTACTTC	CASSQQVETYEQYF
TRBJ2-3	TRBV13	NA	TRBD1	TGTGCCAGCAGCTCCGGGACAGGAACTAGCACAGATACGCAGTATTTT	CASSSGTGTSTDTQYF
TRBJ1-5	TRBV27	NA	TRBD1	TGTGCCAGCAGTCCCGGACAGGGGGTGGATCAGCCCCAGCATTTT	CASSPGQGVDQPQHF
TRBJ2-1	TRBV24-1	NA	TRBD2	TGTGCCACCAGTATTACTAGCGGGCCCTACAATGAGCAGTTCTTC	CATSITSGPYNEQFF
TRBJ1-5	TRBV27	NA	NA	TGTGCCAGCCGATCGTCGGGGAACAATCAGCCCCAGCATTTT	CASRSSGNNQPQHF
TRBJ1-5	TRBV24-1	few	NA	TGTGCCACCTCCACCCGGGGGGCTAGCAATCAGCCCCAGCATTTT	CATSTRGASNQPQHF
TRBJ2-7	TRBV28	NA	TRBD2	TGTGCCAGCAGTTTATTGGGACTAGCAAATTCCTACGAGCAGTACTTC	CASSLLGLANSYEQYF
TRBJ1-6	TRBV6-4	few	NA	TGTGCCAGCAGGCTACACAGGGTTTCCCTCCACTTT	CASRLHRVSLHF
TRBJ2-1	TRBV5-4	NA	TRBD2	TGTGCCAGCAGAGCCGGGACTAGCGGGGGGGCTTCCTACAATGAGCAGTTCTTC	CASRAGTSGGASYNEQFF
TRBJ2-1	TRBV6-6	NA	NA	TGTGCCAGCAGTACCACTACTGTGTCCTACAATGAGCAGTTCTTC	CASSTTTVSYNEQFF
TRBJ1-2	TRBV6-5	NA	TRBD1	TGTGCCAGCAAACTTATAGGACAGGGTGTTGGCTACACCTTC	CASKLIGQGVGYTF
TRBJ2-7	TRBV7-9	NA	TRBD2	TGTGCCAGCGGTAGCGGGACCTACGAGCAGTACTTC	CASGSGTYEQYF
TRBJ1-1	TRBV2	NA	NA	TGTGCCAGCAGTGGGCGGGGGTTGAACACTGAAGCTTTCTTT	CASSGRGLNTEAFF
TRBJ2-7	TRBV11-2	once	NA	TGTGCCAGCAGCTTACGGGGGGCCATCCACGAGCAGTACTTC	CASSLRGAIHEQYF
TRBJ1-2	TRBV7-3	NA	NA	TGTGCCAGCAGCTTAAGGTCAGGGGCTGACTACACCTTC	CASSLRSGADYTF
TRBJ2-7	TRBV6-5	NA	TRBD2	TGTGCCAGCACTCCGAAGCATGGACTAGCCTACGAGCAGTACTTC	CASTPKHGLAYEQYF
TRBJ2-7	TRBV7-6	NA	NA	TGTGCCAGCAGCTTAGTACCCCAACAGGGAGGGTACGAGCAGTACTTC	CASSLVPQQGGYEQYF
TRBJ2-5	TRBV28	NA	NA	TGTGCCAGCATCGACAGCTTCGCCGAGACCCAGTACTTC	CASIDSFAETQYF
TRBJ2-7	TRBV5-6	few	NA	TGTGCCAGCAGCTTGTACCAGGCCGCGTACGAGCAGTACTTC	CASSLYQAAYEQYF
TRBJ2-4	TRBV5-1	once	NA	TGCGCCAGCAGCATCGGGTTACAGGGGACTTCAAACATTCAGTACTTC	CASSIGLQGTSNIQYF
TRBJ1-3	TRBV2	NA	NA	TGTGCCAGCAGTGTTGGGGGCTTTGGAAACACCATATATTTT	CASSVGGFGNTIYF
TRBJ1-1	TRBV7-2	NA	NA	TGTGCCAGCAGCTTAGAGGGGGGGATAGGCTCTGAAGCTTTCTTT	CASSLEGGIGSEAFF
TRBJ1-2	TRBV28	NA	TRBD1	TGTGCCAGCAGTTTAGCACAGGGGAACTATGGCTACACCTTC	CASSLAQGNYGYTF
TRBJ1-1	TRBV15	NA	NA	TGTGCCACCAGCAGAGATCTAGTGGTAACTGAAGCTTTCTTT	CATSRDLVVTEAFF